Listed below are T cell receptor beta chains from one sample, sequenced in a study of T cells in localized non-small cell lung cancer. Profiling relied on immunoSEQ multiplex PCR, and the TCRdb table lists in-frame clones only, not all of them. The data show some 14,000 clones, with 80% to 85% seen just once and over 4% held by the top ten. The material was peripheral blood, obtained before any cancer treatment. The receptors stem from a female donor over 55 with stage I squamous cell lung carcinoma. Each CDR3 is given with its conserved first and last residue. Fields, in order: J gene, clone size, D gene, V gene, CDR3 DNA, CDR3 protein. A D gene is named only where the DNA matches it firmly. Some rows have no size entry. The others give once, few or many, or a class for an expanded clone.

J: TRBJ2-2
size: -
D: -
V: TRBV7-9
DNA: TGTGCCAGCAGCGCGGTCGGACAGAACGGGCTGTTTTTT
CDR3: CASSAVGQNGLFF

J: TRBJ1-3
size: -
D: -
V: TRBV5-1
DNA: TGCGCCAGCCAGCTCGGGTCGGCGGGGGGAAACACCATATATTTT
CDR3: CASQLGSAGGNTIYF

J: TRBJ2-1
size: -
D: -
V: TRBV6-6
DNA: TGTGCCAGCAAAGGGGAGGCTAACCCCAATGAGCAGTTCTTC
CDR3: CASKGEANPNEQFF

J: TRBJ1-3
size: once
D: -
V: TRBV16
DNA: TGTGCCAGCAGCCAGTCGGGGGGCTCTGGAAACACCATATATTTT
CDR3: CASSQSGGSGNTIYF

J: TRBJ2-7
size: -
D: TRBD1
V: TRBV15
DNA: TGTGCCACCAGCACTGACAGGGGCTACGAGCAGTACTTC
CDR3: CATSTDRGYEQYF

J: TRBJ2-2
size: -
D: -
V: TRBV5-5
DNA: TGTGCCAGCAGCTTGGGGGGTACCGCGAACACCGGGGAGCTGTTTTTT
CDR3: CASSLGGTANTGELFF

J: TRBJ2-7
size: -
D: -
V: TRBV20-1
DNA: TGCAGTGCTAAGGGAGTCCATGAGCAGTACTTC
CDR3: CSAKGVHEQYF

J: TRBJ2-7
size: -
D: -
V: TRBV18
DNA: TGTGCCAGCTCACCGGGGGGCTGGGACGAGCAGTACTTC
CDR3: CASSPGGWDEQYF

J: TRBJ1-2
size: -
D: -
V: TRBV30
DNA: TGTGCCTGGAGTGTAGGTCCGGTACGGGAGGGCTACACCTTC
CDR3: CAWSVGPVREGYTF

J: TRBJ2-2
size: -
D: -
V: TRBV15
DNA: TGTGCCATCAGGACTAACACCGGGGAGCTGTTTTTT
CDR3: CAIRTNTGELFF

J: TRBJ2-4
size: -
D: TRBD2
V: TRBV4-3
DNA: TGCGCCAGCAGCCTTATCCTAGGCGGGGGGGATGTGACCAAAAACATTCAGTACTTC
CDR3: CASSLILGGGDVTKNIQYF

J: TRBJ1-1
size: -
D: -
V: TRBV4-3
DNA: TGCGCCAGCAGCCAAGCAGTGAGTATGAACACTGAAGCTTTCTTT
CDR3: CASSQAVSMNTEAFF

J: TRBJ2-3
size: -
D: -
V: TRBV5-1
DNA: TGCGCCAGCAGCGGGGACGTCACAGATACGCAGTATTTT
CDR3: CASSGDVTDTQYF

J: TRBJ2-7
size: once
D: -
V: TRBV7-8
DNA: TGTGCCAGCAGCCTAGGGACTTACACCTACGAGCAGTACTTC
CDR3: CASSLGTYTYEQYF

J: TRBJ1-2
size: once
D: -
V: TRBV5-4
DNA: TGTGCCAGCAGCCTCTCGGGGTCATATGGCTACACCTTC
CDR3: CASSLSGSYGYTF

J: TRBJ2-4
size: -
D: -
V: TRBV2
DNA: TGTGCCAGCAGTGAATACGGACCAAACATTCAGTACTTC
CDR3: CASSEYGPNIQYF

J: TRBJ1-2
size: -
D: TRBD1
V: TRBV6-5
DNA: TGTGCCAGCAGTTACGGGGGACAGTTCACCTTC
CDR3: CASSYGGQFTF

J: TRBJ2-5
size: few
D: TRBD2
V: TRBV30
DNA: TGTGCCTGGGCCCCTTGGACTAGCGGGGGAGTCGGAGAGACCCAGTACTTC
CDR3: CAWAPWTSGGVGETQYF

J: TRBJ1-2
size: -
D: -
V: TRBV18
DNA: TGTGCCAGCTCATACCTCAAGACCGCAGGGGAGGATGGCTACACCTTC
CDR3: CASSYLKTAGEDGYTF

J: TRBJ1-1
size: -
D: -
V: TRBV6-1
DNA: TGTGCCAGCAGTTGGGGGGGGACTGAAGCTTTCTTT
CDR3: CASSWGGTEAFF

J: TRBJ1-1
size: -
D: -
V: TRBV6-5
DNA: TGTGCCAGCAGTTATGGGTACACTGAAGCTTTCTTT
CDR3: CASSYGYTEAFF